The sequence of this T cell receptor (beta chain) was determined in a study of blood T cells in healthy people across ages. Overall study findings and caveats: Any conclusive comparison of naive versus antigen-experienced cells was prevented by using unsorted PBMCs.

Germline V gene sequence: CDR1 LNHNV, CDR2 YYDKDF (reference sequence). The CDR3 extends over 15 amino acids. V lost 4 bases to trimming and J lost 3 bases, with 14 bases between them. This clonotype was counted once. Its cognate antigen is unknown. Together with a sample-barcoded 5' primer, a J-beta primer mix was included in a second PCR lasting about 7 to 12 cycles. TCRdb passed the 5' RACE reads through MiXCR, listing each CDR3 protein once. The table lists around 900,000 distinct CDR3 sequences, roughly 50% of them singletons, with around a fifth in the top ten. The gene calls are TRBV15 and TRBJ2-3; D assignment may be TRBD1 or TRBD2 (5 bases each). This TCR derives from a woman aged 55-70 years in good health. Material for sequencing was blood. CDR3 protein: CATSIPGRKTDTQYF. In nucleotides, the CDR3 is TGTGCCACCAGCATCCCGGGACGGAAAACAGATACGCAGTATTTT.